Each of the 22 T cell receptor beta chains below was sequenced from the same sample in a study of CD8+ T cells in alopecia areata. Extraction and reverse transcription of RNA yielded cDNA as the sequencing template. The method was immunoSEQ multiplex PCR; TCRdb's version includes in-frame clones alone and lacks a portion of them. The sample lists roughly 150,000 clones, around two thirds occurring once. The sequencing input was CD8+ T cells sorted from blood. These TCRs come from a human donor in good health.

This clone was counted a single time. The gene calls are TRBV15 and TRBJ2-1; 11 nucleotides match TRBD2. The germline V gene encodes CDR1 LNHNV and CDR2 YYDKDF (reference sequence). The CDR3 has 18 residues. Losses at the gene ends were 1 base for V and 7 bases for J; bases not matched to a gene: 12. The CDR3 DNA reads as TGTGCCACCAGCAGAGCGGTCAAACTAGCGGGAGAACGAAATGAGCAGTTCTTC. It translates to CATSRAVKLAGERNEQFF.

On this clone: Other DNA sequences in the same sample also yield this CDR3. The chain links TRBV30 to TRBJ2-7; 8 positions match TRBD2. The CDR3 extends over 11 amino acids. The germline CDR1 and CDR2 sequences are GTSNPN and SVGIG (reference sequence). J gave up 4 bases and V 4 bases, and 0 bases lay outside the gene matches. The CDR3 loop is CAWTSGYEQYF. As DNA, the CDR3 is TGTGCCTGGACTAGCGGGTACGAGCAGTACTTC.

The rearrangement joins TRBV5-6 to TRBJ2-6; D not resolved. This CDR3 region has 19 residues. V shed 0 bases and J shed 4 bases, with 20 bases lying between them. Germline V gene lookup returns CDR1 SGHDT and CDR2 YYEEEE. In nucleotides, the CDR3 is TGTGCCAGCAGCTTGGAAGTCCGGGTCCTTATATCCGGGGCCAACGTCCTGACTTTC. Encoded protein: CASSLEVRVLISGANVLTF. The full variable domain, with the rest looked up from reference TRBV5-6 and TRBJ2-6, is DAGVTQSPTHLIKTRGQQVTLRCSPKSGHDTVSWYQQALGQGPQFIFQYYEEEERQRGNFPDRFSGHQFPNYSSELNVNALLLGDSALYLCASSLEVRVLISGANVLTFGAGSRLTVL.

This clone was seen only a few times. One junction end does not reproduce the germline sequence, and a read error may be involved. The chain is built from TRBV29-1 and TRBJ2-1; 7 nucleotides line up with TRBD2. The CDR3 is 17 amino acids. CDR1 is SQVTM and CDR2 is ANQGSEA in the germline V gene. For the CDR3, the DNA is TGCAGCGTTAAAGAGGCGGGAGAACAGAGCTCCTACAATGAGCAGTTCTTC. Protein: CSVKEAGEQSSYNEQFF.

The chain is built from TRBV30 and TRBJ1-1; maybe TRBD1 (5 bases). Per the germline V gene, CDR1 is GTSNPN and CDR2 is SVGIG (reference sequence). The CDR3 is 15 amino acids. V was pared by 2 bases and J by 7 bases, with 20 bases between. The CDR3 protein is CAWSPPEGRRGEAFF. The CDR3 region has the DNA TGTGCCTGGAGTCCTCCCGAGGGGCGTCGGGGTGAAGCTTTCTTT.

This clone was recorded a few times. J is TRBJ2-5 and V is TRBV29-1; the D gene is possibly TRBD1 (5 bases). From germline, CDR1 is SQVTM and CDR2 ANQGSEA. Trimming left V 5 bases short and J 0 bases short, with 16 bases between. The length of the CDR3 is 15 residues. The CDR3, as DNA: TGCAGCGTTTCTGGGGCCCATTTGTACCAAGAGACCCAGTACTTC. This translates into CSVSGAHLYQETQYF.

The gene calls are TRBV11-2 and TRBJ1-1, with a tentative D call TRBD1 (5 bases). The CDR3 contains 15 residues. Germline CDR1 SGHAT, CDR2 FQNNGV. V shed 5 bases and J shed 1 base, with 14 bases lying between them. The CDR3 nucleotides read TGTGCCAGCAGCCCTAAGACAGTCCCGAACACTGAAGCTTTCTTT. Protein sequence: CASSPKTVPNTEAFF. Filled out from reference TRBV11-2 and TRBJ1-1, the complete variable domain reads EAGVAQSPRYKIIEKRQSVAFWCNPISGHATLYWYQQILGQGPKLLIQFQNNGVVDDSQLPKDRFSAERLKGVDSTLKIQPAKLEDSAVYLCASSPKTVPNTEAFFGQGTRLTVV.

This chain links TRBV6-5 with TRBJ1-1; 10 positions agree with TRBD1. Trimming cost V 6 bases and J 7 bases; bases outside gene matches: 8. This CDR3 has 14 residues. Germline lookup yields CDR1 MNHEY and CDR2 SVGAGI. The CDR3 loop is CASSGQGVLVEAFF. The CDR3 coding sequence is TGTGCCAGCAGCGGACAGGGGGTTCTGGTTGAAGCTTTCTTT.

This clone was counted a few times. The gene calls are TRBV11-3 and TRBJ2-1; the match to TRBD1 covers 9 bases. This CDR3 contains 16 residues. Germline lookup yields CDR1 SGHNT and CDR2 YENEEA. The trim removed 6 bases at V and 4 bases at J, leaving 10 bases unmatched. DNA of the CDR3: TGTGCCAGCAGTTTACAGGGGGCGGGGATATACAATGAGCAGTTCTTC. Protein: CASSLQGAGIYNEQFF.

This clone has more than one count but fewer than ten. The genes are TRBV10-3 and TRBJ2-7; 11 positions match TRBD2. From germline, CDR1 is ENHRY and CDR2 SYGVKD. The CDR3 consists of 13 residues. The V and J ends lost 5 bases and 6 bases, in that order; junction bases with no gene match: 3. This chain's CDR3 is CAISCLAGGEQYF. CDR3 in DNA: TGTGCCATCAGTTGTCTAGCGGGAGGCGAGCAGTACTTC.

This clone was counted between two and nine times. This chain connects TRBV12-5 to TRBJ2-6; TRBD1 might be the D (6 bases). The germline V gene encodes CDR1 LGHNT and CDR2 FRNRAP. V was cut by 3 bases and J by 0 bases, with 12 bases left in between. This CDR3 contains 17 residues. Here the CDR3 reads CASGFDRRSSGANVLTF. The DNA for the CDR3 is TGTGCTAGTGGTTTTGACAGGCGTAGCTCTGGGGCCAACGTCCTGACTTTC. Filled out from reference TRBV12-5 and TRBJ2-6, the complete variable domain reads DARVTQTPRHKVTEMGQEVTMRCQPILGHNTVFWYRQTMMQGLELLAYFRNRAPLDDSGMPKDRFSAEMPDATLATLKIQPSEPRDSAVYFCASGFDRRSSGANVLTFGAGSRLTVL.

On this clone itself: The same CDR3 is also encoded by other DNA sequences in this sample. This chain joins TRBV27 and TRBJ2-1; D perhaps matches TRBD2 (6 bases). CDR1 and CDR2 from the germline V gene are MNHEY and SMNVEV (reference sequence). V lost 4 bases and J 3 bases, leaving 7 bases between the germline ends. The CDR3 spans 13 residues. The CDR3 spells CASSSGVYNEQFF. The DNA for the CDR3 is TGTGCCAGCAGTTCGGGGGTCTACAATGAGCAGTTCTTC.

The V and J genes are TRBV7-2 and TRBJ2-1; 10 positions match TRBD1. V trimming: 4 bases; J trimming: 1 base; junction bases outside the gene matches: 4. Looked up from germline, CDR1 is SGHTA and CDR2 is FQGNSA. The CDR3 spans 16 residues. CDR3 protein: CASSWGQGTSYNEQFF. The CDR3 coding sequence is TGTGCCAGCAGCTGGGGACAGGGGACTTCCTACAATGAGCAGTTCTTC.

The chain joins TRBV29-1 to TRBJ2-3; D is unclear. Germline values: CDR1 SQVTM, CDR2 ANQGSEA. Trimming cost V 2 bases and J 0 bases, with 9 bases left between them. The CDR3 runs to 14 residues. CDR3 DNA sequence: TGCAGCGTTGAACTAGAAGTAAGCACAGATACGCAGTATTTT. As protein: CSVELEVSTDTQYF.

The chain links TRBV29-1 to TRBJ1-2; possibly TRBD1 for D (5 bases). V was trimmed by 5 bases and J by 5 bases, leaving 15 bases between them. The CDR3 sequence is 13 residues long. Germline V gene sequence: CDR1 SQVTM, CDR2 ANQGSEA. In DNA form, the CDR3 reads TGCAGCGTTCGATCCGGGACGGAGTATGGCTACACCTTC. This sequence encodes CSVRSGTEYGYTF.

The chain joins TRBV29-1 to TRBJ2-1, with D maybe TRBD1 (5 bases). The CDR3 is 13 residues long. Germline values: CDR1 SQVTM, CDR2 ANQGSEA. The V end was cut by 6 bases, the J end by 5 bases, with 14 bases between. CDR3 DNA: TGCAGCGTAGTCCTTTGGGGCCACAATGAGCAGTTCTTC. This gives the protein CSVVLWGHNEQFF.

The rearrangement joins TRBV19 to TRBJ2-2; D may be TRBD1 or TRBD2 (5 bases each). The CDR3 spans 13 residues. Germline values: CDR1 LNHDA, CDR2 SQIVND (reference sequence). V was cut by 7 bases and J by 6 bases, with 12 bases left in between. CDR3 nucleotide sequence: TGTGCCAGTAAACGAGAGGGGTCCGGGGAGCTGTTTTTT. This gives the protein CASKREGSGELFF.

J is TRBJ1-1 and V is TRBV29-1, with D perhaps matching TRBD1 (5 bases). The CDR3 covers 15 residues. The V and J ends lost 4 bases and 1 base respectively, with 16 bases between them. Germline CDR1 and CDR2: SQVTM and ANQGSEA. This CDR3 reads CSVAGEMVGNTEAFF. CDR3 nucleotide sequence: TGCAGCGTTGCGGGGGAGATGGTTGGGAACACTGAAGCTTTCTTT. Together with reference TRBV29-1 and TRBJ1-1, the CDR3 gives the full variable domain: SAVISQKPSRDICQRGTSLTIQCQVDSQVTMMFWYRQQPGQSLTLIATANQGSEATYESGFVIDKFPISRPNLTFSTLTVSNMSPEDSSIYLCSVAGEMVGNTEAFFGQGTRLTVV.

This chain uses TRBV30 with TRBJ1-1; 8 nucleotides match TRBD1. The junction had 7 bases not matched to a gene; V was cut back by 4 bases and J by 3 bases. Germline V gene data show CDR1 as GTSNPN and CDR2 as SVGIG (reference sequence). The CDR3 consists of 14 residues. This chain's CDR3 is CAWTRGQGDTEAFF. The DNA for the CDR3 is TGTGCCTGGACCAGAGGACAGGGAGACACTGAAGCTTTCTTT.

The V gene is TRBV9, the J gene TRBJ2-1, with TRBD2 matching over 7 bases. This CDR3 has 14 residues. Trimming took 4 bases from V and 9 from J; bases not matched to a gene: 10. Per the germline V gene, CDR1 is SGDLS and CDR2 is YYNGEE. CDR3 DNA sequence: TGTGCCAGCAGCCCCGCCTTACTAGCGAGTGAGCAGTTCTTC. Its protein product is CASSPALLASEQFF.

This chain connects TRBV28 to TRBJ1-1; tentative D call: TRBD1 (5 bases). Trimming cost V 5 bases and J 0 bases, with 10 bases left between them. Germline lookup yields CDR1 MDHEN and CDR2 SYDVKM. This CDR3 spans 14 amino acids. The CDR3 DNA sequence: TGTGCCAGCAGTCCAACAGGAATGAACACTGAAGCTTTCTTT. It codes for CASSPTGMNTEAFF.

The V and J genes are TRBV9 and TRBJ2-2; no firm D call. Germline loops: CDR1 SGDLS, CDR2 YYNGEE. This CDR3 has 14 residues. V lost 3 bases and J lost 3, with 9 bases in between. CDR3 loop: CASSGAADTGELFF. CDR3 bases: TGTGCCAGCAGCGGGGCCGCCGACACCGGGGAGCTGTTTTTT.